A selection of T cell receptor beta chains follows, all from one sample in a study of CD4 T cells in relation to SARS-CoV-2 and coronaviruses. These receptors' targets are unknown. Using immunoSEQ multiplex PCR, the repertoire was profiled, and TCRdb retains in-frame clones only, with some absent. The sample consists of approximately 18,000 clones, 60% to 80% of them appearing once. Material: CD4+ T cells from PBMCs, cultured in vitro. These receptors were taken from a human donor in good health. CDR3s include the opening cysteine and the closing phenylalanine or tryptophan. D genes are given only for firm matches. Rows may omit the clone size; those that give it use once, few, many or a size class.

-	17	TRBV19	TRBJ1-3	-	CASSIARVGLSGNTIYF	TGTGCCAGTAGTATAGCCCGGGTAGGGCTAAGCGGAAACACCATATATTTT
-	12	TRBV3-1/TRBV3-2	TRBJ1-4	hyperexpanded	CASSQGPEKLFF	TGTGCCAGCAGCCAGGGACCAGAAAAACTGTTTTTT
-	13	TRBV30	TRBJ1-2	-	CAWSEIQGYGYTF	TGTGCCTGGAGTGAGATCCAGGGCTATGGCTACACCTTC
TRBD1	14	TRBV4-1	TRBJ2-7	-	CASSQGGTVYEQYF	TGCGCCAGCAGCCAAGGGGGGACAGTCTACGAGCAGTACTTC
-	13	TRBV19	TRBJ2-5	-	CASSGSYQETQYF	TGTGCCAGTAGTGGGTCGTACCAAGAGACCCAGTACTTC
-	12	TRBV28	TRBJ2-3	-	CATATSTDTQYF	TGTGCCACTGCAACCAGCACAGATACGCAGTATTTT
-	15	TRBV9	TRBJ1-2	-	CASSPPWSTNYGYTF	TGTGCCAGCAGCCCCCCATGGAGTACTAACTATGGCTACACCTTC
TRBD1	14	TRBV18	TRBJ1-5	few	CASSPNEGAQPQHF	TGTGCCAGCTCACCAAATGAGGGGGCTCAGCCCCAGCATTTT
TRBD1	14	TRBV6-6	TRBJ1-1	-	CASSQGQFNTEAFF	TGTGCCAGCAGCCAGGGACAGTTTAACACTGAAGCTTTCTTT
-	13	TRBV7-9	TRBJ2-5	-	CASSTQGRETQYF	TGTGCCAGCAGCACGCAGGGTCGGGAGACCCAGTACTTC
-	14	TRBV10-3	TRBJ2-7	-	CAISEGARGDEQYF	TGTGCCATCAGTGAGGGCGCTAGAGGCGACGAGCAGTACTTC
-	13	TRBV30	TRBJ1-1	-	CAWMGSLDTEAFF	TGTGCCTGGATGGGCAGCTTGGACACTGAAGCTTTCTTT
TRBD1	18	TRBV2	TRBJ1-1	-	CASSYLTARQGAFAEAFF	TGTGCCAGCAGTTATTTAACGGCGCGACAGGGGGCTTTCGCTGAAGCTTTCTTT
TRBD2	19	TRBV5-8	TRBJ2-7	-	CASTLTGTSGSDFRDEQYF	TGTGCCAGCACCCTTACGGGGACTAGCGGGAGTGACTTCCGGGACGAGCAGTACTTC
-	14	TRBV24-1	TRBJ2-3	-	CATSEPGPTDTQYF	TGTGCCACCAGTGAACCGGGACCCACGGATACGCAGTATTTT
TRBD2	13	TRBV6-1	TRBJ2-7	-	CASSEGTITKQYF	TGTGCCAGCAGTGAGGGGACTATAACCAAGCAGTACTTC
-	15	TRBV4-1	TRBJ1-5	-	CASSQDLGGNQPQHF	TGCGCCAGCAGCCAAGACCTGGGGGGCAATCAGCCCCAGCATTTT
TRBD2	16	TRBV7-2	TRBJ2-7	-	CASSLMAGGTYMEQYF	TGTGCCAGCAGCTTAATGGCGGGAGGTACCTACATGGAGCAGTACTTC
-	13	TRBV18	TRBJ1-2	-	CASSPQGGDGYTF	TGTGCCAGCTCACCGCAGGGAGGGGATGGCTACACCTTC
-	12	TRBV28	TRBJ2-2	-	CASSLVVGELFF	TGTGCCAGCAGTTTAGTAGTCGGGGAGCTGTTTTTT
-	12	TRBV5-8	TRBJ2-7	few	CASSLNGYEQYF	TGTGCCAGCAGCTTGAACGGCTACGAGCAGTACTTC
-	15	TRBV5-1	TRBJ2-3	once	CASSFFPDFTDTQYF	TGCGCCAGCAGCTTTTTTCCAGACTTTACAGATACGCAGTATTTT
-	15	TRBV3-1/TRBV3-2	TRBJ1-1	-	CASSSGYKLNTEAFF	TGTGCCAGCAGTTCAGGCTATAAATTGAACACTGAAGCTTTCTTT
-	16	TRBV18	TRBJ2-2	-	CASSPNREKGSGELFF	TGTGCCAGCTCACCCAACCGGGAAAAGGGTTCCGGGGAGCTGTTTTTT
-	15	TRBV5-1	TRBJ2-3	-	CASSLSGRSTDTQYF	TGCGCCAGCAGCTTGTCGGGGAGAAGCACAGATACGCAGTATTTT
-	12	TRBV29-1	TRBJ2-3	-	CSVEEVPDTQYF	TGCAGCGTTGAAGAAGTCCCAGATACGCAGTATTTT
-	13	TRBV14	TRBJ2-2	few	CASSQAGSGELFF	TGTGCCAGCAGCCAAGCCGGTTCCGGGGAGCTGTTTTTT
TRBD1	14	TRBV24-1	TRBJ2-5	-	CATSEHDRGETQYF	TGTGCCACCAGTGAACACGACAGGGGCGAGACCCAGTACTTC
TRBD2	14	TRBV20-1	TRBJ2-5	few	CSASLAGGKETQYF	TGCAGTGCTAGTCTAGCGGGAGGGAAGGAGACCCAGTACTTC
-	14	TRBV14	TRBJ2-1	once	CASSPLLLRAEQFF	TGTGCCAGCAGCCCTCTCCTCCTCAGGGCTGAGCAGTTCTTC
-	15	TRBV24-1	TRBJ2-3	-	CATSDTGLGADTQYF	TGTGCCACCAGTGACACGGGGCTGGGGGCAGATACGCAGTATTTT
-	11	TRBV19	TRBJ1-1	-	CASSENTEAFF	TGTGCCAGTAGTGAGAACACTGAAGCTTTCTTT
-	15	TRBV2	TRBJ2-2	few	CASSDQRSNTGELFF	TGTGCCAGCAGTGACCAGCGTTCGAACACCGGGGAGCTGTTTTTT
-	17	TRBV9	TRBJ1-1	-	CASSVALTGGRYTEAFF	TGTGCCAGCAGCGTAGCCTTGACAGGTGGGCGGTACACTGAAGCTTTCTTT
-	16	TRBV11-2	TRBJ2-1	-	CASRGGAGVFYNEQFF	TGTGCCAGCAGGGGGGGGGCCGGGGTCTTTTACAATGAGCAGTTCTTC
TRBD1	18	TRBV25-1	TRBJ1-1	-	CASSEGTGQGVKNTEAFF	TGTGCCAGCAGTGAAGGGACCGGACAGGGGGTAAAGAACACTGAAGCTTTCTTT
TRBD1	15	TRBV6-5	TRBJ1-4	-	CASSPRDRGPEKLFF	TGTGCCAGCAGTCCTAGGGACAGGGGGCCTGAAAAACTGTTTTTT
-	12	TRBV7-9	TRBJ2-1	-	CASSSFGNEQFF	TGTGCCAGCAGCTCCTTTGGAAATGAGCAGTTCTTC
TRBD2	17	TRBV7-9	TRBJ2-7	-	CASSLQVGTSGSYEQYF	TGTGCCAGCAGCTTACAAGTAGGGACTAGCGGGAGCTACGAGCAGTACTTC
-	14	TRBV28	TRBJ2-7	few	CASSFRGSSYEQYF	TGTGCCAGCAGCTTTCGTGGGAGCTCCTACGAGCAGTACTTC
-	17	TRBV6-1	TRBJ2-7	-	CASSDFFLGPSSYEQYF	TGTGCCAGCAGTGATTTTTTTTTGGGACCCAGCTCCTACGAGCAGTACTTC
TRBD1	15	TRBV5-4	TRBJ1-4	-	CASSEGTDYNEKLFF	TGTGCCAGCAGCGAAGGGACAGATTATAATGAAAAACTGTTTTTT